This TCR beta chain was captured in a study of neoadjuvant anti-PD-1 for oral cavity cancer. Data came from immunoSEQ multiplex PCR; TCRdb stores just in-frame clones and leaves some out. Of about 80,000 clones listed, about four fifths are singletons. After removal of 1 base from V and 4 bases from J, the junction contained 2 bases not matched to a gene. Germline values: CDR1 MNHNS, CDR2 SASEGT. The CDR3 extends over 14 amino acids. This chain joins TRBV6-1 and TRBJ2-5, with 8 nucleotides matching TRBD1. This TCR was sampled from a person aged 35-79 years with oral cavity squamous cell carcinoma. The sequenced sample was PBMCs, obtained before nivolumab (anti-PD-1) treatment. The chain's CDR3 is CASSEGRGLETQYF. The CDR3 nucleotides are TGTGCCAGCAGTGAAGGCAGGGGGCTAGAGACCCAGTACTTC.